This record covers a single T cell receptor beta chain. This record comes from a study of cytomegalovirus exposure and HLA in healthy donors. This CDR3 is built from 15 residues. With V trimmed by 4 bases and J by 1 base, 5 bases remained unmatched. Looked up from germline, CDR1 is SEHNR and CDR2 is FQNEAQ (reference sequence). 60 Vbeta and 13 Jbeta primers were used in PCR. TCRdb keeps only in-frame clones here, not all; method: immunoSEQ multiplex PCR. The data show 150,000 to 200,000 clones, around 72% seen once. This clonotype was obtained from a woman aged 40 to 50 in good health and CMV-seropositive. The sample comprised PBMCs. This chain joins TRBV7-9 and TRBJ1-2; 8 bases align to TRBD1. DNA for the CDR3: TGTGCCAGCAGCTCAACACAGGGGGATAACTATGGCTACACCTTC. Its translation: CASSSTQGDNYGYTF.